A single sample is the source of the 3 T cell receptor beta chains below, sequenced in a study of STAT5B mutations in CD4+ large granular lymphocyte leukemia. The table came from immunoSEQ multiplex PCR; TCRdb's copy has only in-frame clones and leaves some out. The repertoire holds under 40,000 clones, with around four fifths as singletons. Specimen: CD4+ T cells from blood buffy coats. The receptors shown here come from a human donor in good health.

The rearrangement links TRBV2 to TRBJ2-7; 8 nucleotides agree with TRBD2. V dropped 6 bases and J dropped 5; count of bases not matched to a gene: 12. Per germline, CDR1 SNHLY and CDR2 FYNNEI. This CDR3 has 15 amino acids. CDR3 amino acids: CASSLQAGVGDEQYF. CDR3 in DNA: TGTGCCAGCAGCTTACAAGCGGGAGTAGGCGACGAGCAGTACTTC.

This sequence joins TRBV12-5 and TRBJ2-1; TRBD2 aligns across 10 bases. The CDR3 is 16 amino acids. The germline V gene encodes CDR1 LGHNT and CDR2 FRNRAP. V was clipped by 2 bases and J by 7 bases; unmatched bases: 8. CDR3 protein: CASGLLPSSGRNEQFF. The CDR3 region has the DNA TGTGCTAGTGGTTTGCTCCCCTCTAGCGGGAGAAATGAGCAGTTCTTC.

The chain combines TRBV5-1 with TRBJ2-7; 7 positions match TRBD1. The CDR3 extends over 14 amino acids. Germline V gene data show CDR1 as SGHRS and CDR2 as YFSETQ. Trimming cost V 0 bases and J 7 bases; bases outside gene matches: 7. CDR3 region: CASSLGQGVGEQYF. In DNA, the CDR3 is TGCGCCAGCAGCTTGGGGCAGGGGGTAGGAGAGCAGTACTTC.